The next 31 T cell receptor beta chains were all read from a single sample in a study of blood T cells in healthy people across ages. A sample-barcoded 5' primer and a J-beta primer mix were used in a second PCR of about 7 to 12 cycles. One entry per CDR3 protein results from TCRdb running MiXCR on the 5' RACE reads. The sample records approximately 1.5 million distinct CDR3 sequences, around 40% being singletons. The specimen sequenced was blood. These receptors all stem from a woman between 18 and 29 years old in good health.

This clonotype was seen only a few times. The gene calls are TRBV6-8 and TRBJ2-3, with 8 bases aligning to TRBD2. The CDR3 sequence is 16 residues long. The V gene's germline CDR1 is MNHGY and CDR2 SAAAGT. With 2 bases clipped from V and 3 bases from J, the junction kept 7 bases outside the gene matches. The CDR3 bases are TGTGCCAGCAGTTACCAGGAGCGGGAGAGAACAGATACGCAGTATTTT. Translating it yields CASSYQERERTDTQYF.

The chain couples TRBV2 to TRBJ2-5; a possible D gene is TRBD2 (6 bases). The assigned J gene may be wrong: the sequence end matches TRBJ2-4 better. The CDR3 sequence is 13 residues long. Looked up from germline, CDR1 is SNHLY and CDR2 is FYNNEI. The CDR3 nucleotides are TGTGCCTCAGCGGTCCGGGAGAGGTCCATTCAGTACTTC. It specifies CASAVRERSIQYF.

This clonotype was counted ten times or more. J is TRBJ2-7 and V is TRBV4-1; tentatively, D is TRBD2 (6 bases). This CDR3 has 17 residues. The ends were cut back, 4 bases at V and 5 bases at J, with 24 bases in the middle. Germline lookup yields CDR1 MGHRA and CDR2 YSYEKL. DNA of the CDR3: TGCGCCAGCAGCCCCCACCCCCGGGACTTATTAACAGACGAGCAGTACTTC. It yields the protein CASSPHPRDLLTDEQYF.

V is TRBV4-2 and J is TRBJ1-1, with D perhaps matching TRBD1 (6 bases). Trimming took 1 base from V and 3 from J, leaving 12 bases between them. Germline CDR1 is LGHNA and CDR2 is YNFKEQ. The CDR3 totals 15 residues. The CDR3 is CASSQVLQGDTEAFF. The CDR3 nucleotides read TGTGCCAGCAGCCAAGTTTTACAGGGTGACACTGAAGCTTTCTTT.

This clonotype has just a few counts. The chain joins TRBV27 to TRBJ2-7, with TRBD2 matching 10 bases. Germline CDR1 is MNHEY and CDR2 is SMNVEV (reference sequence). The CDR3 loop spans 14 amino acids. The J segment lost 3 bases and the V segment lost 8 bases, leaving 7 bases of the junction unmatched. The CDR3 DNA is TGTGCCAGCGCCACCTGGACTAGCGGCTACGAGCAGTACTTC. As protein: CASATWTSGYEQYF.

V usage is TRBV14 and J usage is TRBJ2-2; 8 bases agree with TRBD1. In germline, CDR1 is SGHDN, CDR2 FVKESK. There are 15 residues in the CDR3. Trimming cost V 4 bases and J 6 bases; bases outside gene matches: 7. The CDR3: CASSPLTGVSGELFF. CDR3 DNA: TGTGCCAGCAGCCCTCTGACAGGGGTATCCGGGGAGCTGTTTTTT. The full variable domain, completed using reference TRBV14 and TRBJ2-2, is EAGVTQFPSHSVIEKGQTVTLRCDPISGHDNLYWYRRVMGKEIKFLLHFVKESKQDESGMPNNRFLAERTGGTYSTLKVQPAELEDSGVYFCASSPLTGVSGELFFGEGSRLTVL.

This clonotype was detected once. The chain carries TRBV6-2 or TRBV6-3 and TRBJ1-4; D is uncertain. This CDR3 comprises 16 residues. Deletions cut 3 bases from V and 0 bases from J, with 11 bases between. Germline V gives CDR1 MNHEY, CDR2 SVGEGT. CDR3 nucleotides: TGTGCCAGCAGTTATCGGACGTCTGCAACTAATGAAAAACTGTTTTTT. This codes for CASSYRTSATNEKLFF.

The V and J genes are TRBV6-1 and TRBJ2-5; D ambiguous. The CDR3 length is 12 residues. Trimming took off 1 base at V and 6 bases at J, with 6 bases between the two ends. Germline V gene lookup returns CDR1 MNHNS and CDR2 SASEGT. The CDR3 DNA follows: TGTGCCAGCAGTGAAGGGATGAAGACCCAGTACTTC. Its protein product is CASSEGMKTQYF.

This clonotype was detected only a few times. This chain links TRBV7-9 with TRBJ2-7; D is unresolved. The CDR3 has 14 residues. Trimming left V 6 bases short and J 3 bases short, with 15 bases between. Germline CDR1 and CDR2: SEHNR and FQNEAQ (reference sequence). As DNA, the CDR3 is TGTGCCAGCAGTACAAATACTGCCCTCTACGAGCAGTACTTC. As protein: CASSTNTALYEQYF.

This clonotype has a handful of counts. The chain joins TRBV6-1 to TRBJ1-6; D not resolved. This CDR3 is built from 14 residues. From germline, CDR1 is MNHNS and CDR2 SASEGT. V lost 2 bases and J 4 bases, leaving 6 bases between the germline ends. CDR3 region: CASSESQYNSPLHF. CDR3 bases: TGTGCCAGCAGTGAAAGTCAGTATAATTCACCCCTCCACTTT.

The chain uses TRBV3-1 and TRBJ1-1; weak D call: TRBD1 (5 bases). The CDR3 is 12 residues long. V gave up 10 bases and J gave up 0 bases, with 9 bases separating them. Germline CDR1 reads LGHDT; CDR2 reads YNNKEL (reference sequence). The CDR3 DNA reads TGTGCCACAAGGGGAATGAACACTGAAGCTTTCTTT. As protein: CATRGMNTEAFF.

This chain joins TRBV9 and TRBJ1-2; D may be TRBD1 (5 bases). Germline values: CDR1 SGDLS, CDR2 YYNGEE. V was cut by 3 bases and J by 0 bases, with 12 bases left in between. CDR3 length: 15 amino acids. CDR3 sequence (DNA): TGTGCCAGCAGCGGGGCCGGGACTCCTAACTATGGCTACACCTTC. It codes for CASSGAGTPNYGYTF.

The CDR3 sequence: CASSRGAHTEAFF. The CDR3 nucleotides read TGTGCCAGCAGCAGGGGGGCGCACACTGAAGCTTTCTTT. The chain employs TRBV11-2 and TRBJ1-1, with D perhaps TRBD1 (6 bases). Deletions cut 5 bases from V and 3 bases from J, with 10 bases between. The CDR3 loop spans 13 amino acids. Germline loops: CDR1 SGHAT, CDR2 FQNNGV.

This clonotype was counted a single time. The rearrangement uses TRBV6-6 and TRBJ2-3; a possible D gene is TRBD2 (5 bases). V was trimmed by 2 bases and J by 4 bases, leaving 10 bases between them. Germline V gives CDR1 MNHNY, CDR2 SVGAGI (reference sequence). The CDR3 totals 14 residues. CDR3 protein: CASSYGGGADTQYF. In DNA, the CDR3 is TGTGCCAGCAGTTACGGCGGAGGCGCAGATACGCAGTATTTT.

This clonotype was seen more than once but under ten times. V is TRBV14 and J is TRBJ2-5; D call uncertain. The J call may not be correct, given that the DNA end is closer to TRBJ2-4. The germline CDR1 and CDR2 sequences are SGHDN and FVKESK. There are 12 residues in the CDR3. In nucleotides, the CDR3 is TGTGCCAGCAGCCAAGATTTGCGCATTCAGTACTTC. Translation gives CASSQDLRIQYF.

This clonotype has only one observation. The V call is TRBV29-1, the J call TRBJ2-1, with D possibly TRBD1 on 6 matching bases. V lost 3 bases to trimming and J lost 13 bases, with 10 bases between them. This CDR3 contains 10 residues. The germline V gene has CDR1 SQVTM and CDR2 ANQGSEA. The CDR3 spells CSVEVQGQFF. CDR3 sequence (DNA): TGCAGCGTTGAGGTACAGGGTCAGTTCTTC.

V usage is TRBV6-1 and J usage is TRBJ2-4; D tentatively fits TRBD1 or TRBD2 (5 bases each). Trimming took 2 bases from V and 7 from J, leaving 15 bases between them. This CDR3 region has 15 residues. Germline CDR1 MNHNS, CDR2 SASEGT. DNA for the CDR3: TGTGCCAGCAGTGAATTCACGGGGACGGGGAACATTCAGTACTTC. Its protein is CASSEFTGTGNIQYF.

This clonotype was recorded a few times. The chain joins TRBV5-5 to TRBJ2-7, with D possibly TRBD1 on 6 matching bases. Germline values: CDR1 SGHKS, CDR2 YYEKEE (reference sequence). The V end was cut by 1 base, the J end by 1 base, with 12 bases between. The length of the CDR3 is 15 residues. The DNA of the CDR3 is TGTGCCAGCAGCTTGTTACAGGGCGATTCCTACGAGCAGTACTTC. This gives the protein CASSLLQGDSYEQYF. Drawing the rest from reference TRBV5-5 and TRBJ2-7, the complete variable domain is DAGVTQSPTHLIKTRGQQVTLRCSPISGHKSVSWYQQVLGQGPQFIFQYYEKEERGRGNFPDRFSARQFPNYSSELNVNALLLGDSALYLCASSLLQGDSYEQYFGPGTRLTVT.

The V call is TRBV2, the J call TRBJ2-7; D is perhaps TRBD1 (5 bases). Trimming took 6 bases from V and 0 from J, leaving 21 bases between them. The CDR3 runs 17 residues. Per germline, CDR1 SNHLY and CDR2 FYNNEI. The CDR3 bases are TGTGCCAGCAGCATCGGACACCACCCGTGGAGCTCCTACGAGCAGTACTTC. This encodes CASSIGHHPWSSYEQYF.

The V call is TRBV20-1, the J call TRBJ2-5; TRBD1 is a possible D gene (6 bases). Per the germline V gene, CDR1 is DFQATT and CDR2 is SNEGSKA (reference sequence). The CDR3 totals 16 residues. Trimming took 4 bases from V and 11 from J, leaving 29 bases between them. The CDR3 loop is CSANPSTGSSYNEQYF. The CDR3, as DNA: TGCAGTGCTAACCCCTCTACAGGGTCCAGCTACAATGAGCAGTACTTC.

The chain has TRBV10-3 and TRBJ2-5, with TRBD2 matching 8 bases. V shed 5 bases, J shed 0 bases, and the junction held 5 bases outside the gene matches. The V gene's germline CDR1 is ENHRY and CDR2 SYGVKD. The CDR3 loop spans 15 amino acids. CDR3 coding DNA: TGTGCCATCAGTCCGGGACTAGAGTACCAAGAGACCCAGTACTTC. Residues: CAISPGLEYQETQYF.

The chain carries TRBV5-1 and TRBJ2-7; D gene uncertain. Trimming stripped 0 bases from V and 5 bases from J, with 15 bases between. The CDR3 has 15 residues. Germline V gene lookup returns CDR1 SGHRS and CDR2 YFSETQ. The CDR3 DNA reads TGCGCCAGCAGCTTGGCCGTAGAAGCCCGCGACGAGCAGTACTTC. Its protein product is CASSLAVEARDEQYF.

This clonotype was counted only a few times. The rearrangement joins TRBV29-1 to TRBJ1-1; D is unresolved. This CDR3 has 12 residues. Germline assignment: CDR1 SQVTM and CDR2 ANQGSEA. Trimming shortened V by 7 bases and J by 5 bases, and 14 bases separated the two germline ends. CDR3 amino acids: CSATSGLTEAFF. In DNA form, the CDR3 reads TGCAGCGCCACTTCTGGGCTGACTGAAGCTTTCTTT. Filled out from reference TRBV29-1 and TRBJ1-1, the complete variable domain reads SAVISQKPSRDICQRGTSLTIQCQVDSQVTMMFWYRQQPGQSLTLIATANQGSEATYESGFVIDKFPISRPNLTFSTLTVSNMSPEDSSIYLCSATSGLTEAFFGQGTRLTVV.

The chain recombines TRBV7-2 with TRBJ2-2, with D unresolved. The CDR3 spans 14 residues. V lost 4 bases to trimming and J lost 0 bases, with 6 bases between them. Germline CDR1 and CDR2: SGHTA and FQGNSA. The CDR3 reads CASSSQPNTGELFF. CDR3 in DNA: TGTGCCAGCAGCTCACAACCGAACACCGGGGAGCTGTTTTTT.

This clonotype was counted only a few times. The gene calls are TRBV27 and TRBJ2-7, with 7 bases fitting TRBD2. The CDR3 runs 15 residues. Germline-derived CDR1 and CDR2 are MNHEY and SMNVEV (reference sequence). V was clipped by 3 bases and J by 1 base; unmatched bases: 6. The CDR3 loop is CASSFELAESYEQYF. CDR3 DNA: TGTGCCAGCAGTTTCGAGCTAGCGGAGTCCTACGAGCAGTACTTC.

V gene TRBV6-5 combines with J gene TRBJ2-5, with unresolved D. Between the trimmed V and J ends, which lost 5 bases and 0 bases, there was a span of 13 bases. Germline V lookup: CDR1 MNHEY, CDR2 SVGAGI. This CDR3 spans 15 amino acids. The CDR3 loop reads CASSPLSLYQETQYF. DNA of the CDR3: TGTGCCAGCAGTCCTCTGAGCCTATACCAAGAGACCCAGTACTTC.

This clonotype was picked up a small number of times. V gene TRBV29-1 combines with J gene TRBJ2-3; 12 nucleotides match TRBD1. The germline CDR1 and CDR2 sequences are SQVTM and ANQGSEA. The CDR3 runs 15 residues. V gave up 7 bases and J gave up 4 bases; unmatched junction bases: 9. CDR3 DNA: TGCAGCGCCCCCGTGGGACAGGGGGCTTCAGATACGCAGTATTTT. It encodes CSAPVGQGASDTQYF.

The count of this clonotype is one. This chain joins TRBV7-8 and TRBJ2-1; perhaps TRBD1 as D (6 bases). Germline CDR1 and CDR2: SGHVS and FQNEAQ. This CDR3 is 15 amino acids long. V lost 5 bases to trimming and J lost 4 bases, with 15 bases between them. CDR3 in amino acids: CASSQGRGQYNEQFF. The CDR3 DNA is TGTGCCAGCAGCCAAGGCAGGGGCCAATACAATGAGCAGTTCTTC.

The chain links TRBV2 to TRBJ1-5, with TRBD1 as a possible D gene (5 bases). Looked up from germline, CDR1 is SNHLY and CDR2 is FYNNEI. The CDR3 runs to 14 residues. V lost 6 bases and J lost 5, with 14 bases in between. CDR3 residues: CASSRQSPDQPQHF. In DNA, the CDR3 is TGTGCCAGCAGCAGACAGAGCCCGGATCAGCCCCAGCATTTT. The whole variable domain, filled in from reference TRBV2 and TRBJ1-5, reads EPEVTQTPSHQVTQMGQEVILRCVPISNHLYFYWYRQILGQKVEFLVSFYNNEISEKSEIFDDQFSVERPDGSNFTLKIRSTKLEDSAMYFCASSRQSPDQPQHFGDGTRLSIL.

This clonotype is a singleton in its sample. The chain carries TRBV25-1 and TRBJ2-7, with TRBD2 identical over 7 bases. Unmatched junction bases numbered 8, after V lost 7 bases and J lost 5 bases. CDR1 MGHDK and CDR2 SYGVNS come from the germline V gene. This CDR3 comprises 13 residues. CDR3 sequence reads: CASTKAGVDEQYF. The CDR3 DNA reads TGTGCCAGCACCAAGGCGGGGGTTGACGAGCAGTACTTC.

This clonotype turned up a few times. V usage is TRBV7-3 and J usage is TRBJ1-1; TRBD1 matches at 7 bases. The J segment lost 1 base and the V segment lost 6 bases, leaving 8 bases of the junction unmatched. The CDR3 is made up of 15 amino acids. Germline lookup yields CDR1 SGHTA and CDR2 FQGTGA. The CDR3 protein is CASSRDGTANTEAFF. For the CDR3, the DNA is TGTGCCAGCAGTCGAGACGGGACAGCGAACACTGAAGCTTTCTTT.